This T cell receptor beta chain came from a study of cytomegalovirus exposure and HLA in healthy donors. Across the whole study: Out of about 190 million T cells, an earlier analysis found 117 million unique TCR beta sequences in total.

Trimming took 5 bases from V and 3 from J, leaving 11 bases between them. The germline V gene encodes CDR1 SNHLY and CDR2 FYNNEI. CDR3 length: 14 residues. The study ran its PCR with 60 Vbeta and 13 Jbeta primers. The protocol was immunoSEQ multiplex PCR, while the TCRdb copy is restricted to in-frame clones and leaves out a portion. Here the sample spans some 150,000 clones, about 83% being singletons. The sample comprised PBMCs. This clonotype originated in a woman between 25 and 40 years old in good health and CMV-seronegative. V is TRBV2 and J is TRBJ1-5; D perhaps matches TRBD1 (6 bases). Written as DNA, the CDR3 is TGTGCCAGCAGTCTACGGACAGACAATCAGCCCCAGCATTTT. Its translation is CASSLRTDNQPQHF. Full variable domain (rest looked up from reference TRBV2 and TRBJ1-5): EPEVTQTPSHQVTQMGQEVILRCVPISNHLYFYWYRQILGQKVEFLVSFYNNEISEKSEIFDDQFSVERPDGSNFTLKIRSTKLEDSAMYFCASSLRTDNQPQHFGDGTRLSIL.